A selection of T cell receptor beta chains follows, all from one sample in a study of radiation and T cells in renal cell carcinoma. Sequencing was performed with immunoSEQ multiplex PCR; in TCRdb, only in-frame clones are kept and a portion is missing. The data contain 19,000 or so clones, approximately 62% of them seen just once; the ten biggest clones take up 30% to 35%. The sequences come from tumor tissue, collected from a patient whose treatment was nephrectomy without radiotherapy. These receptors were obtained from a man between 50 and 59 years old with renal cell carcinoma. CDR3s include the opening cysteine and the closing phenylalanine or tryptophan. Fields, in order: D gene, J gene, clone size, V gene, CDR3 protein, CDR3 DNA. D genes are given only for firm matches. Part of the rows lack a size; the others show once, few, many or a class for expanded clones.

TRBD1 TRBJ1-1 . TRBV6-5 CASRPQGVTRPEAFF TGTGCCAGCAGACCTCAGGGGGTAACTCGCCCTGAAGCTTTCTTT
TRBD1 TRBJ1-1 . TRBV7-2 CASSFLGGASTEAFF TGTGCCAGCAGCTTCCTAGGGGGCGCCTCCACTGAAGCTTTCTTT
. TRBJ1-1 . TRBV2 CASSQGMNTEAFF TGTGCCAGCAGTCAGGGGATGAACACTGAAGCTTTCTTT
TRBD1 TRBJ1-2 few TRBV4-3 CASSPTGGTIEGYTF TGCGCCAGCAGCCCGACAGGGGGAACTATAGAGGGCTACACCTTC
TRBD1 TRBJ1-1 . TRBV5-1 CASRTGNTEAFF TGCGCCAGTCGGACAGGGAACACTGAAGCTTTCTTT
. TRBJ2-7 few TRBV11-2 CASGSLGSSYEQYF TGTGCCAGCGGGTCTTTAGGGAGCTCCTACGAGCAGTACTTC
. TRBJ1-2 . TRBV6-5 CASKATLWEGGYTF TGTGCCAGCAAGGCAACCCTTTGGGAGGGTGGCTACACCTTC
TRBD2 TRBJ2-2 . TRBV5-6 CASSPLTSGTNTGELFF TGTGCCAGCAGCCCCCTCACTAGCGGTACCAACACCGGGGAGCTGTTTTTT
. TRBJ2-7 medium-sized TRBV28 CASSVGLSYEQYF TGTGCCAGCAGTGTCGGCCTCTCCTACGAGCAGTACTTC
. TRBJ1-6 . TRBV25-1 CASTRKGSSPLHF TGTGCCAGCACTAGGAAGGGTAGCTCACCCCTCCACTTT
. TRBJ1-1 few TRBV11-2 CASSLVTGYTEAFF TGTGCCAGCAGCTTAGTTACCGGGTACACTGAAGCTTTCTTT
. TRBJ2-7 . TRBV4-3 CASSPLQGDEQYF TGCGCCAGCAGCCCGTTACAGGGTGACGAGCAGTACTTC
. TRBJ2-6 . TRBV5-4 CASSPLTSGANVLTF TGTGCCAGCAGCCCTCTTACCTCTGGGGCCAACGTCCTGACTTTC
TRBD1 TRBJ1-2 . TRBV19 CASSGGQGTAF TGTGCCAGTAGTGGGGGACAGGGAACCGCCTTC
. TRBJ1-1 few TRBV28 CASSLEVTEAFF TGTGCCAGCAGTTTGGAGGTTACTGAAGCTTTCTTT
TRBD1 TRBJ1-4 . TRBV7-9 CASSFNRGSTEKLFF TGTGCCAGCAGCTTCAACAGGGGATCTACTGAAAAACTGTTTTTT
. TRBJ1-1 . TRBV6-6 CASSTGRTEAFF TGTGCCAGCAGTACAGGGAGGACTGAAGCTTTCTTT
. TRBJ2-1 . TRBV20-1 CSARRNEQFF TGCAGTGCTAGACGGAATGAGCAGTTCTTC
TRBD2 TRBJ2-3 . TRBV7-2 CASSSGLAGTSTDTQYF TGTGCCAGCAGCTCTGGACTAGCGGGGACTAGCACAGATACGCAGTATTTT
. TRBJ2-7 . TRBV5-4 CASSKGGEDEQYF TGTGCCAGCAGCAAGGGGGGAGAGGACGAGCAGTACTTC
. TRBJ2-2 . TRBV6-6 CASSPHNTGELFF TGTGCCAGCAGTCCGCATAACACCGGGGAGCTGTTTTTT
. TRBJ2-3 few TRBV5-4 CASSRANPDTQYF TGTGCCAGCAGTCGGGCCAACCCTGATACGCAGTATTTT
. TRBJ2-1 few TRBV6-1 CASSGMRTSRDEQFF TGTGCCAGCAGTGGAATGAGGACTTCTCGGGATGAGCAGTTCTTC
. TRBJ1-1 few TRBV7-9 CASSLGEYTEAFF TGTGCCAGCAGTTTAGGGGAATACACTGAAGCTTTCTTT
. TRBJ2-3 once TRBV9 CASSLWGADTQYF TGTGCCAGCAGCCTATGGGGAGCAGATACGCAGTATTTT
TRBD1 TRBJ2-7 . TRBV7-9 CASSLKGQGIFPRYEQYF TGTGCCAGCAGCTTAAAAGGACAGGGGATTTTCCCGCGGTACGAGCAGTACTTC
TRBD1 TRBJ1-2 . TRBV5-1 CASSLGQGAFGYTF TGCGCCAGCAGCTTGGGACAGGGGGCGTTTGGCTACACCTTC
. TRBJ1-5 . TRBV18 CASSPQGTASSQPQHF TGTGCCAGCTCACCTCAAGGGACTGCCAGTAGTCAGCCCCAGCATTTT
. TRBJ1-1 . TRBV4-2 CASSQATKLNTEAFF TGTGCCAGCAGCCAAGCCACCAAGCTGAACACTGAAGCTTTCTTT
TRBD2 TRBJ2-3 . TRBV7-2 CASSLGGRSGMTDTQYF TGTGCCAGCAGCTTAGGAGGAAGGAGCGGGATGACAGATACGCAGTATTTT
TRBD2 TRBJ2-7 . TRBV6-5 CASSPTSGTYEQYF TGTGCCAGCAGCCCCACTAGCGGTACCTACGAGCAGTACTTC
. TRBJ1-5 . TRBV11-2 CASSLARGFSNQPQHF TGTGCCAGCAGCTTAGCCCGGGGTTTTAGCAATCAGCCCCAGCATTTT
. TRBJ1-4 . TRBV9 CASSPGLGRTNEKLFF TGTGCCAGCAGCCCGGGACTTGGCAGGACGAATGAAAAACTGTTTTTT
TRBD2 TRBJ2-1 few TRBV6-5 CASRGLAGGFAEQFF TGTGCCAGCAGGGGACTAGCGGGGGGGTTCGCTGAGCAGTTCTTC
. TRBJ1-1 many TRBV19 CASSTGRGANTEAFF TGTGCCAGTAGTACAGGCAGGGGTGCGAACACTGAAGCTTTCTTT
. TRBJ1-1 . TRBV9 CASGAGGATEAFF TGTGCCAGCGGCGCGGGGGGTGCCACTGAAGCTTTCTTT
. TRBJ2-1 . TRBV7-2 CASSTELPAGAGNEQFF TGTGCCAGCAGCACGGAACTCCCTGCGGGGGCGGGGAATGAGCAGTTCTTC
. TRBJ1-6 few TRBV2 CASSPESFNSPLHF TGTGCCAGCAGTCCCGAAAGCTTTAATTCACCCCTCCACTTT
. TRBJ1-1 few TRBV15 CATSRGTGEAFF TGTGCCACCAGCAGAGGAACAGGTGAAGCTTTCTTT
TRBD1 TRBJ2-3 . TRBV5-4 CASSLRGRDTQYF TGTGCCAGCAGCTTGAGGGGGCGGGATACGCAGTATTTT
. TRBJ1-2 few TRBV23-1 CASRICCGYTF TGCGCCAGCAGGATCTGCTGTGGCTACACCTTC
. TRBJ2-3 . TRBV4-3 CASSQDRGGADTQYF TGCGCCAGCAGCCAAGATCGTGGAGGGGCAGATACGCAGTATTTT
. TRBJ2-7 . TRBV5-6 CASSLQGIQYF TGTGCCAGCAGCCTCCAGGGAATCCAGTACTTC
. TRBJ2-7 . TRBV7-2 CASSSRAGGVSSYEQYF TGTGCCAGCAGCTCCCGTGCGGGCGGGGTTAGCTCCTACGAGCAGTACTTC
TRBD2 TRBJ2-1 few TRBV30 CAYFYSGLAGAAPSYNEQFF TGTGCCTATTTCTACTCGGGACTAGCGGGGGCCGCTCCCTCCTACAATGAGCAGTTCTTC
. TRBJ1-1 . TRBV6-1 CASSERVTEAFF TGTGCCAGCAGTGAAAGGGTCACTGAAGCTTTCTTT
. TRBJ1-1 . TRBV5-6 CASSTIYGRNTEAFF TGTGCCAGCAGCACTATCTACGGACGGAACACTGAAGCTTTCTTT
TRBD1 TRBJ2-5 . TRBV2 CASSATGGEEETQYF TGTGCCAGCAGTGCGACAGGGGGCGAGGAAGAGACCCAGTACTTC
. TRBJ2-5 . TRBV4-1 CASSQGTEGTQYF TGCGCCAGCAGCCAAGGGACGGAGGGTACCCAGTACTTC
. TRBJ1-1 few TRBV10-1 CASSSPTEAFF TGCGCCAGCAGTAGTCCGACAGAAGCTTTCTTT
TRBD1 TRBJ1-5 . TRBV7-8 CASSLGTGRASNQPQHF TGTGCCAGCAGCTTAGGGACAGGAAGAGCTAGCAATCAGCCCCAGCATTTT
TRBD1 TRBJ1-1 few TRBV18 CASSLRQGLSTEAFF TGTGCCAGCTCGCTTCGACAGGGGTTGAGCACTGAAGCTTTCTTT